Shown below are 30 T cell receptor beta chains from a single sample sequenced in a study of T-cell reconstitution after alpha-beta-depleted transplantation in children. The TCRbeta library was prepared with unique molecular identifiers. TCRdb re-analysed the PCR reads in MiXCR, keeping a single row per CDR3 protein. The sample lists around 50,000 distinct CDR3 sequences, around 53% occurring once. The specimen comprised peripheral blood, sampled before TCRalphabeta/CD19-depleted stem cell transplant. The receptor set was obtained from a boy under two years old with SCID, due to receive a stem cell transplant.

The chain couples TRBV27 to TRBJ1-4; D not resolved. Germline CDR1 reads MNHEY; CDR2 reads SMNVEV (reference sequence). The ends were cut back, 0 bases at V and 7 bases at J, with 9 bases in the middle. This CDR3 spans 14 amino acids. In nucleotides, the CDR3 is TGTGCCAGCAGTTTATCGATAACGGGTGAAAAACTGTTTTTT. Amino acids: CASSLSITGEKLFF.

V and J are TRBV6-1 and TRBJ2-3; D is unresolved. With 8 bases removed from V and 1 base from J, the gap between germline ends came to 10 bases. The CDR3 loop spans 13 amino acids. The germline V gene encodes CDR1 MNHNS and CDR2 SASEGT. The CDR3 protein is CASRRRRTDTQYF. CDR3 DNA: TGTGCCAGCCGGCGACGCCGCACAGATACGCAGTATTTT.

This clonotype has more than one count but fewer than ten. As DNA, the CDR3 is TGTGCCAGCAGCCCCACCGGGGGGGGGACCTACAATGAGCAGTTCTTC. Amino acid sequence: CASSPTGGGTYNEQFF. The genes are TRBV7-2 and TRBJ2-1, with TRBD2 matching 8 bases. The CDR3 extends over 16 amino acids. Germline CDR1 and CDR2: SGHTA and FQGNSA. Trimming at V came to 5 bases and at J to 2 bases, leaving 8 bases not matched to a gene.

The V and J genes are TRBV27 and TRBJ2-6; D gene ambiguous. CDR1 is MNHEY, CDR2 SMNVEV, per germline (reference sequence). V lost 5 bases and J 0 bases, leaving 5 bases between the germline ends. CDR3 length: 14 residues. CDR3 loop: CASSLYSGANVLTF. CDR3 bases: TGTGCCAGCAGTCTGTACTCTGGGGCCAACGTCCTGACTTTC.

J is TRBJ2-5 and V is TRBV5-1, with a possible D match to TRBD1 (6 bases). CDR1 is SGHRS, CDR2 YFSETQ, per germline. Trimming took off 0 bases at V and 4 bases at J, with 10 bases between the two ends. CDR3 length: 14 amino acids. In DNA form, the CDR3 reads TGCGCCAGCAGCTTGGCACAGGGAAGAGAGACCCAGTACTTC. It yields the protein CASSLAQGRETQYF.

This clonotype was recorded many times. This sequence joins TRBV3-1 and TRBJ1-1, with TRBD1 matching over 8 bases. J was trimmed by 1 base and V by 4 bases; bases with no gene match: 2. The germline V gene has CDR1 LGHDT and CDR2 YNNKEL (reference sequence). CDR3 length: 14 amino acids. The CDR3 sequence is CASSPGQGNTEAFF. The CDR3 DNA follows: TGTGCCAGCAGCCCCGGACAGGGGAACACTGAAGCTTTCTTT.

The table lists this clonotype with a few counts. The chain links TRBV28 to TRBJ2-5; tentative D call: TRBD2 (6 bases). V gave up 10 bases and J gave up 7 bases, with 22 bases separating them. Looked up from germline, CDR1 is MDHEN and CDR2 is SYDVKM. CDR3 size: 14 residues. CDR3 protein: CATGRGGGIGTQYF. Written as DNA, the CDR3 is TGTGCCACGGGGAGAGGCGGCGGGATTGGGACCCAGTACTTC.

The chain employs TRBV20-1 and TRBJ2-7, with TRBD2 identical over 7 bases. Germline V CDR1 and CDR2: DFQATT, SNEGSKA (reference sequence). The CDR3 consists of 16 residues. With 2 bases clipped from V and 3 bases from J, the junction kept 13 bases outside the gene matches. The CDR3 bases are TGCAGTGCTAGACCCGGAGGTAGCGGGCATTTCTACGAGCAGTACTTC. Translated, it gives CSARPGGSGHFYEQYF.

The table lists this clonotype with a few counts. The chain carries TRBV25-1 and TRBJ2-2, with D perhaps matching TRBD1 or TRBD2 (5 bases each). Looked up from germline, CDR1 is MGHDK and CDR2 is SYGVNS. V lost 5 bases and J lost 3, with 13 bases in between. The CDR3 has 15 amino acids. In nucleotides, the CDR3 is TGTGCCAGCAGTCTCGGGGACCGTGACACCGGGGAGCTGTTTTTT. Residues: CASSLGDRDTGELFF.

The rearrangement joins TRBV6-1 to TRBJ2-2, with a possible D match to TRBD1 (5 bases). The germline V and J ends were trimmed by 3 bases and 4 bases, with 9 bases remaining between them. The CDR3 spans 14 residues. From germline, CDR1 is MNHNS and CDR2 SASEGT. CDR3 in DNA: TGTGCCAGCAGTGAGACAGCGTCCACCGGGGAGCTGTTTTTT. It codes for CASSETASTGELFF.

V gene TRBV6-4 combines with J gene TRBJ2-3; the match to TRBD1 covers 7 bases. CDR1 MRHNA and CDR2 SNTAGT come from the germline V gene. The junction had 4 bases not matched to a gene; V was cut back by 2 bases and J by 2 bases. The CDR3 totals 15 residues. This CDR3 is CASSDGDRHTDTQYF. Here the CDR3 DNA reads TGTGCCAGCAGTGACGGGGACAGACACACAGATACGCAGTATTTT.

This clonotype was recorded a few times. The rearrangement links TRBV3-1 to TRBJ2-3; 8 bases are shared with TRBD2. The CDR3 loop spans 17 amino acids. The J segment lost 2 bases and the V segment lost 8 bases, leaving 15 bases of the junction unmatched. The germline V gene encodes CDR1 LGHDT and CDR2 YNNKEL (reference sequence). In DNA, the CDR3 is TGTGCCAGCTGCCCCCGAGGTAGCGGGGCGCTCACAGATACGCAGTATTTT. This encodes CASCPRGSGALTDTQYF.

V is TRBV6-1 and J is TRBJ2-7; 9 nucleotides line up with TRBD2. The germline CDR1 and CDR2 sequences are MNHNS and SASEGT. Losses at the gene ends were 7 bases for V and 2 bases for J; bases not matched to a gene: 6. This CDR3 has 14 residues. For the CDR3, the DNA is TGTGCCAGCATCCTTAGCGGGGGAACCTACGAGCAGTACTTC. Its translation is CASILSGGTYEQYF.

The rearrangement uses TRBV5-1 and TRBJ2-1; TRBD2 agrees at 9 bases. V dropped 1 base and J dropped 9; count of bases not matched to a gene: 8. This CDR3 has 15 amino acids. Germline-derived CDR1 and CDR2 are SGHRS and YFSETQ. The CDR3 protein is CASSLILAGTFEQFF. Written as DNA, the CDR3 is TGCGCCAGCAGCTTGATTCTAGCGGGAACATTTGAGCAGTTCTTC.

The chain links TRBV6-4 to TRBJ2-6; TRBD1 might be the D (6 bases). V dropped 4 bases and J dropped 0 bases, with 7 bases sitting between them. In germline, CDR1 is MRHNA, CDR2 SNTAGT. The CDR3 covers 15 residues. The CDR3 spells CASSADSSGANVLTF. The CDR3 DNA follows: TGTGCCAGCAGTGCGGACAGCTCTGGGGCCAACGTCCTGACTTTC.

The genes are TRBV3-1 and TRBJ2-7; 8 bases are a match to TRBD1. The CDR3 has 16 residues. CDR1 and CDR2 from the germline V gene are LGHDT and YNNKEL (reference sequence). Losses at the gene ends were 4 bases for V and 2 bases for J; bases not matched to a gene: 10. DNA of the CDR3: TGTGCCAGCAGCCTCCCCGGCCTGACAGGGGCCTACGAGCAGTACTTC. This sequence encodes CASSLPGLTGAYEQYF.

The chain joins TRBV20-1 to TRBJ2-1, with 12 bases identical to TRBD2. V lost 4 bases, J lost 0 bases, and 4 bases stayed unmatched. This CDR3 comprises 16 residues. The germline gives CDR1 DFQATT, CDR2 SNEGSKA (reference sequence). The CDR3 bases are TGCAGTGCTATACTAGCGGGGGGAAGCTCCTACAATGAGCAGTTCTTC. Its translation: CSAILAGGSSYNEQFF.

The V gene is TRBV20-1, the J gene TRBJ2-3, with TRBD2 identical over 8 bases. Germline V CDR1 and CDR2: DFQATT, SNEGSKA (reference sequence). V gave up 6 bases and J gave up 5 bases; unmatched junction bases: 16. The CDR3 is 16 amino acids. This CDR3 reads CSAPRTARGAQDTQYF. Here the CDR3 DNA reads TGCAGTGCGCCCCGCACCGCGCGGGGGGCCCAAGATACGCAGTATTTT.

The J gene is TRBJ2-1, the V gene TRBV20-1; 10 positions agree with TRBD2. The junction had 12 bases not matched to a gene; V was cut back by 3 bases and J by 4 bases. This CDR3 is built from 17 residues. Germline V gene lookup returns CDR1 DFQATT and CDR2 SNEGSKA (reference sequence). CDR3 loop: CSARISLLAGSYNEQFF. DNA of the CDR3: TGCAGTGCTAGGATATCCCTACTAGCGGGGTCTTACAATGAGCAGTTCTTC.

In its sample, this clonotype was seen a few times. The chain has TRBV3-1 and TRBJ2-3; 16 bases line up with TRBD2. The V gene end was trimmed by 1 base and the J gene end by 4 bases; junction bases not matched to a gene: 8. Germline-derived CDR1 and CDR2 are LGHDT and YNNKEL (reference sequence). CDR3 length: 19 residues. The CDR3 nucleotides are TGTGCCAGCAGCCAAGGTCCGGGACTAGCGGGGGGGCCGGCAGATACGCAGTATTTT. Residues: CASSQGPGLAGGPADTQYF.

V and J are TRBV20-1 and TRBJ1-1, with D possibly TRBD1 on 6 matching bases. The CDR3 is made up of 15 amino acids. Trimming pared 0 bases from V and 1 base from J, leaving 12 bases between. Germline V gene lookup returns CDR1 DFQATT and CDR2 SNEGSKA (reference sequence). CDR3 in amino acids: CSARDRGRGNTEAFF. Here the CDR3 DNA reads TGCAGTGCTAGAGACAGGGGTAGGGGGAACACTGAAGCTTTCTTT.

This clonotype was seen a few times. J is TRBJ2-7 and V is TRBV5-6; 8 bases are a match to TRBD1. The CDR3 covers 14 residues. Germline CDR1 reads SGHDT; CDR2 reads YYEEEE. V gave up 2 bases and J gave up 1 base; unmatched junction bases: 2. The CDR3 reads CASSLYRGSYEQYF. The CDR3 region has the DNA TGTGCCAGCAGCTTATACAGGGGGTCCTACGAGCAGTACTTC.

This clonotype was seen repeatedly, ten times or more. V and J are TRBV2 and TRBJ2-7; the match to TRBD1 covers 12 bases. This CDR3 spans 16 amino acids. The V segment lost 1 base and the J segment 5 bases; nucleotides outside the gene matches: 6. Germline V gene lookup returns CDR1 SNHLY and CDR2 FYNNEI. CDR3 in DNA: TGTGCCAGCAGTGAAGGGCTTGGGACAGGGGGCAACGAGCAGTACTTC. Protein: CASSEGLGTGGNEQYF.

The chain carries TRBV12-3 or TRBV12-4 and TRBJ2-5, with 8 bases identical to TRBD1. V dropped 0 bases and J dropped 5; count of bases not matched to a gene: 8. This CDR3 region has 16 residues. The DNA for the CDR3 is TGTGCCAGCAGTTTAGCGGCGACAGGGGTGGGGGAGACCCAGTACTTC. Residues: CASSLAATGVGETQYF.

This rearrangement joins TRBV7-6 to TRBJ1-1; D not certain. Germline CDR1 and CDR2: SGHVS and FNYEAQ. The V end was cut by 2 bases, the J end by 1 base, with 5 bases between. CDR3 length: 13 amino acids. CDR3 coding DNA: TGTGCCAGCAGCTTATATCAGAACACTGAAGCTTTCTTT. This codes for CASSLYQNTEAFF.

The V and J genes are TRBV7-9 and TRBJ1-1, with D unresolved. The germline CDR1 and CDR2 sequences are SEHNR and FQNEAQ (reference sequence). V was shortened by 6 bases and J by 3 bases, with 14 bases between the two germline ends. CDR3 length: 14 residues. This CDR3 is CASRALGLHTEAFF. For the CDR3, the DNA is TGTGCCAGCAGAGCCCTCGGACTTCACACTGAAGCTTTCTTT.

This clonotype was observed at least ten times. The chain has TRBV5-1 and TRBJ2-2; 13 bases are shared with TRBD2. Germline CDR1 reads SGHRS; CDR2 reads YFSETQ. The CDR3 has 16 amino acids. J was trimmed by 5 bases and V by 4 bases; bases with no gene match: 5. CDR3 amino acids: CASSTGTSGVTGELFF. In nucleotides, the CDR3 is TGCGCCAGCAGCACCGGGACTAGCGGGGTAACCGGGGAGCTGTTTTTT. The variable domain in full, with the rest retrieved from reference TRBV5-1 and TRBJ2-2, is KAGVTQTPRYLIKTRGQQVTLSCSPISGHRSVSWYQQTPGQGLQFLFEYFSETQRNKGNFPGRFSGRQFSNSRSEMNVSTLELGDSALYLCASSTGTSGVTGELFFGEGSRLTVL.

The gene calls are TRBV21-1 and TRBJ1-5; TRBD1, the D gene given by the table, was not confirmed from the DNA. TRBV21-1 is flagged as a pseudogene. This CDR3 is built from 18 residues. DNA for the CDR3: TGTGCCAGCAGCACACGGGTTAAACAGGGGGGCGGCAATCAGCCCCAGCATTTT. This gives the protein CASSTRVKQGGGNQPQHF.

This clonotype was seen more than once but under ten times. The chain joins TRBV4-3 to TRBJ2-2; D not certain. The germline V and J ends were trimmed by 4 bases and 3 bases, with 3 bases remaining between them. The CDR3 consists of 12 residues. Germline V gene sequence: CDR1 LGHNA, CDR2 YSLEER. The CDR3 coding sequence is TGCGCCAGCAGCCGCTACACCGGGGAGCTGTTTTTT. Amino acid sequence: CASSRYTGELFF.

The chain has TRBV7-8 and TRBJ1-1, with D hard to call. Per germline, CDR1 SGHVS and CDR2 FQNEAQ. V was trimmed by 1 base and J by 3 bases, leaving 18 bases between them. CDR3 length: 17 amino acids. The CDR3 region is CASSLGARQHRDTEAFF. The CDR3 coding sequence is TGTGCCAGCAGCTTAGGCGCCAGGCAACATAGGGACACTGAAGCTTTCTTT.